Listed here is a single T cell receptor beta chain. The clone's antigen remains unknown. No quality values exist for individual bases; no much larger clone is one base distant. The sample belongs to a study of cytomegalovirus exposure and HLA in healthy donors (dated 2017 in TCRdb). Context from the whole study: An earlier analysis of several hundred of the donors reported 276 Gb of sequence data and 95 million to 130 million unique TCR beta sequences obtained from 180 million or so T cells. Class I and class II HLA loci were covered by the typing at four-digit resolution. To study patterns of TCR occurrence, a later analysis re-analyzed previously published TCR beta repertoires from 700 or so donors and added high-resolution HLA genotyping. A later genetic analysis used genome-wide SNP genotypes for about three fifths of the roughly 700 donors, treating that subset as a discovery cohort. The study used immunosequencing to profile the T cell repertoires of 666 subjects and linked those repertoires to cytomegalovirus serostatus. Donor age, sex, ethnicity and CMV serostatus were collected together with the repertoire data. High-throughput TCR immunosequencing, statistical association of individual TCRs with disease status, and machine learning were combined to predict cytomegalovirus infection status. Every repertoire in the discovery cohort had been generated on one and the same sequencing platform. The study was designed to test whether signatures of past pathogen exposure could be identified by cataloging public T cell receptors. Because of strong linkage in the cohort, roughly five DR-DQ haplotypes were treated as single units for association and clustering. An early release that covered about 600 HLA-typed donors contained about 300 gigabases of sequencing data and 65 million to 100 million unique TCR sequences. An earlier analysis of around 580 of the donors used high-throughput TCR beta sequencing to judge whether each TCR beta V gene segment behaved as functional or pseudogenic. Among about 370 genotyped donors of the cohort, an average of approximately 240,000 unique TCR beta nucleotide sequences was sequenced per donor, of which about 19% were non-productive. The number of typed donors differed by locus: about 620-630 for A, B, C, DRB1 and DQB1; 522 for DQA1; 606 for DPA1; and 450 to 480 for DPB1. Besides the first cohort of hundreds of subjects, a separate validation cohort made up of 120 different subjects was used. The later analysis used no new phenotypic data to find candidate immune exposures, relying instead on TCR beta sequences and their occurrence across donors. Of the roughly 400 genotyped donors, approximately 83% fell in the genetic ancestry cluster associated with self-reported Caucasian donors. The investigation overall reported the following: In vitro tests confirmed that a few of the cytomegalovirus-associated TCR beta chains recognize cytomegalovirus antigens. An association between a missense DCLRE1C variant and V-gene and J-gene trimming of TCR beta chains was found in a later genetic analysis and replicated in an independent cohort. HLA typing was unavailable for some donors at each locus, so association tests used only the typed subset. A later analysis found that most CMV-associated TCR beta chains appeared HLA-restricted, with HLA associations seemingly driven largely by CMV exposure. The authors suggested that the approach could potentially be extended to other disease states and immunological phenotypes. Presence/absence analyses assumed roughly uniform sequencing depth across donors, an assumption that may not hold. The study listed 164 TCR beta chains as associated with cytomegalovirus. A further reported finding was that TCR beta sequences accurately predicted the HLA-A and HLA-B alleles for most subjects in the first cohort. In a later analysis, TCR association rates were found to vary across HLA loci, with the most associated TCRs seen for DRB1 alleles and the fewest for HLA-C alleles. Strong co-occurrence of HLA alleles, especially DR and DQ, made assigning TCR associations to individual alleles difficult. Immune exposure information for the cohort was limited to CMV serostatus. Because counts were too low, more than 15 rarely observed V segments, including chromosome 9 orphons, were left out of the earlier analysis of 500 to 750 of the donors. In an earlier analysis of approximately 590 of the donors, most TCR beta V segments appeared in productive rearrangements about 87% or about 30% of the time, broadly matching IMGT annotations. According to a later genetic analysis, donors in an Asian-associated ancestry cluster had fewer N-insertions in productive TCRs than the approximately 630-donor mean. In a later analysis, HLA-associated TCR beta chains were found to be more clonally expanded and to have lower generation probabilities than equally common non-associated chains. Correlated functional status among segregating V segments might be attributable to linkage disequilibrium, but an unknown experimental factor could not be ruled out. According to a later analysis, parvovirus B19, influenza, CMV and Epstein-Barr virus appeared linked to several top co-occurrence clusters. Specific HLA alleles were associated with around 18,000 TCR beta sequences at a false discovery rate of 0.05 in a later analysis. While some public TCRs were present in many individuals, most TCR sequences turned up only very rarely across donors. Cytomegalovirus status was reported to be diagnosed by the classifier with high specificity and sensitivity in both the original and validation cohorts. The 87-base-pair reads could not distinguish some IMGT-functional V segments, including TRBV6-2 and TRBV6-3, so those segments were excluded. The sequencing pipeline was judged likely to have produced a cluster of highly shared sequence variants as a technical artifact. Only TCR beta chains were sequenced in this cohort, and the absence of alpha or paired-chain data limited detectable features.

The library was built by means of the immunoSEQ multiplex PCR assay. A mixture of 60 forward primers for TCR Vbeta segments and 13 reverse primers for TCR Jbeta segments was used in the multiplex PCR. The CDR3 region of rearranged TCR beta genes was amplified from genomic DNA by a multiplex PCR assay. The amplified TCR beta libraries were sequenced on the Illumina HiSeq System as 87-base-pair reads. As for the authors' bioinformatics: In a later analysis, 77 million or so unique TCR beta chains were counted across the roughly 700 repertoires, and roughly 10 million of these chains were shared by at least two donors. Raw reads were error-corrected and collapsed into unique sequences with a nearest-neighbor algorithm that merged closely related sequences to remove PCR and sequencing errors. To assign V, D and J gene segments, CDR3 sequences were aligned to IMGT reference sequences. For a sequence to be retained, a match of at least six nucleotides to both a V gene segment and a J gene segment was required. A rearrangement counted as productive if the CDR3 had no stop codons and remained in frame with V and J, and every other rearrangement counted as non-productive. Following IMGT convention, CDR3 was defined as the stretch from the second conserved V-encoded cysteine to the conserved J-encoded phenylalanine. Sequences without an unambiguous match to a single V gene segment were excluded from the earlier analysis of a few hundred of the donors. An earlier analysis of approximately 590 of the donors classified V segments as functional when productive rearrangements were above 56.7% and as segregating when the standard deviation between donors was above 5%. A statistical classification framework was built to diagnose cytomegalovirus status from the catalog of TCR beta chain sequences. A later analysis assigned V and J genes by comparing TCR nucleotide sequences with IMGT/GENE-DB human TR gene sequences. In a later analysis, CDR3 sequences and most-parsimonious VDJ recombination scenarios were assigned using the TCRdist pipeline. In a later analysis, each TCR beta chain was defined by its CDR3 amino acid sequence together with its V-gene family, and reads lacking a unique V-gene family were excluded. To address suspected cross-contamination and a sequencing artifact, a later analysis removed roughly 580 highly shared, low-generation-probability nucleotide sequences. In a later analysis, a clonal expansion index for each public chain was calculated from normalized within-repertoire ranks of inferred template counts. A later analysis computed generation probabilities with a VDJ recombination model fitted to out-of-frame rearrangements, and checked the results against IGoR. In a later analysis, hypergeometric tests were used to score TCR-TCR, TCR-HLA and TCR-CMV co-occurrence, with a repertoire-size bias correction applied to TCR pairs. A later analysis estimated false discovery rates by permuting HLA or CMV assignments 20 times. In a later analysis, co-occurring TCRs were grouped using DBSCAN, with TCRdist sequence similarity added in when clustering inside HLA-allele-positive subsets. Repertoires with fewer than 30,000 or more than 120,000 public chains were left out of co-occurrence clustering, as were a handful of repertoires with anomalous nucleotide sharing. TCRdb stores this immuneACCESS table with in-frame sequences only. Part of the clones is absent; in the studies checked, under half of the shortfall reflects unresolved V genes, and no reason is known for the rest. V, J and clone size are those of that table, while D and trimming were read from the DNA. The sample has more than 150,000 clones on record, more than 75% of them singletons. The ten top clones hold roughly 2.5% of the sample.

Cut back by 2 bases and 5 bases, the V and J ends lie 10 bases apart. There are 14 amino acids in the CDR3, from cysteine to phenylalanine inclusive. Just CDR3 DNA is preserved here, 42 bases in frame from base 1. CDR1 and CDR2 are drawn from the germline V gene: MNHEY, SVGAGI. The cohort was made up of 666 healthy bone marrow donors. All cohort members were sampled while nominally healthy, although unrecorded immune exposures were likely present. The donor tested CMV seropositive and was one of the 289 seropositive cohort members. A peripheral blood sample was collected from each donor, and TCR beta sequencing was performed on peripheral blood mononuclear cells. The Qiagen DNeasy Blood Extraction Kit was used to extract genomic DNA from the blood cell samples.

Sequencing input: PBMCs. The chain employs TRBV6-5 and TRBJ1-5, with no D gene named confidently. The sequence came from a woman aged 30 to 39 in good health and CMV-seropositive. The bases are TGTGCCAGCAGTTACGGTCAGAATTATCAGCCCCAGCATTTT. Translated, it gives CASSYGQNYQPQHF.